What follows is one T cell receptor beta chain and its context. In the authors' workflow: Amplifying reference gene primers gave estimates of nucleated cell counts. This table comes from immunoSEQ multiplex PCR, and its TCRdb copy is limited to in-frame clones, with some not included. That table furnishes V, J and clone size, whereas the DNA furnished D and trimming. The table lists about 250,000 clones, around 85% of them singletons, with about 8.9% in the top ten. This CDR3 is 14 amino acids long. Trimming cost V 1 base and J 3 bases, with 8 bases left between them. CDR1 and CDR2 from the germline V gene are SGHRS and YFSETQ. The data stem from a study of blood T cell repertoires in COVID-19. Study overall: Researchers got acute and convalescent COVID-19 samples from the United States, Italy and Spain. Sample material is recorded as cDNA or gDNA derived from T cells, B-cell-depleted T cells, or PBMCs.

The V call is TRBV5-1, the J call TRBJ1-5; D not resolved. Sequencing was performed on peripheral blood. The origin of this receptor is a man at least 80 years old with acute or convalescent COVID-19. CDR3 in amino acids: CASSLSGYNQPQHF. For the CDR3, the DNA is TGCGCCAGCAGCTTGTCCGGGTACAATCAGCCCCAGCATTTT.